The count of the clone carrying this T cell receptor (beta chain) is one. The data are from a study of technical replicates of blood from a few donors. Trimming removed 0 bases at V and 7 bases at J, with 12 bases between. The CDR3 runs to 15 residues. Germline lookup yields CDR1 MGHRA and CDR2 YSYEKL. The assay was immunoSEQ multiplex PCR, and TCRdb's table has in-frame clones only and misses some. The data show around 65,000 clones, with approximately 88% seen just once and around 4.6% held by the top ten. This sequence was found in a human donor in good health. Some clones in this sample may be carry-over from other donors' samples. The specimen was PBMCs. V is TRBV4-1 and J is TRBJ1-4; no firm D call. This chain's CDR3 is CASSQDVRLGEKLFF. CDR3 DNA sequence: TGCGCCAGCAGCCAAGATGTCAGGTTGGGTGAAAAACTGTTTTTT.